Listed below are T cell receptor beta chains from one sample, sequenced in a study of control samples from healthy donors and cancer patients. Generated by immunoSEQ multiplex PCR, the TCRdb table keeps only in-frame clones and is missing some. The data hold about 84,000 clones, with around 92% observed a single time. Sequenced sample: blood. These receptors were obtained from a man aged 45 to 65 in good health. The CDR3 runs from the conserved cysteine through the conserved F or W. The order of the fields is V gene, J gene, CDR3 protein.

TRBV12-3/TRBV12-4	TRBJ1-2	CASSSRGNYGYTF
TRBV19	TRBJ1-2	CASSIPGAYGYTF
TRBV18	TRBJ2-1	CASSRGAAGSYNEQFF
TRBV2	TRBJ1-1	CASSEGTSRNTEAFF
TRBV7-2	TRBJ1-6	CASSSSQGASSPLHF
TRBV19	TRBJ1-5	CASSPPGQVFNQPQHF
TRBV6-5	TRBJ1-1	CASSYSENTEAFF
TRBV30	TRBJ2-7	CALAADRNPYEQYF
TRBV5-6	TRBJ1-5	CASSQQGPLPNQPQHF
TRBV11-2	TRBJ2-7	CASSLDRTGTYEQYF
TRBV14	TRBJ2-7	CANRARDSRFYEQYF
TRBV19	TRBJ1-5	CASSTGGGREPQHF
TRBV5-8	TRBJ2-7	CASTLAERWRAYEQYF
TRBV20-1	TRBJ2-7	CSARREYEQYF
TRBV24-1	TRBJ1-3	CATSDLWGNTIYF
TRBV6-5	TRBJ1-5	CASLRTGGIQPQHF
TRBV7-9	TRBJ1-1	CASNRDTEAFF
TRBV2	TRBJ1-5	CASSEDSLNQPQHF
TRBV3-1/TRBV3-2	TRBJ2-2	CASSQGGQGRTGELFF
TRBV6-5	TRBJ1-5	CASSYGTGDNQPQHF
TRBV5-6	TRBJ2-5	CASSLRGSPQETQYF
TRBV9	TRBJ2-2	CASSVTGELFF
TRBV4-3	TRBJ1-6	CASSQEVTSYNSPLHF
TRBV29-1	TRBJ1-1	CSAGVQGGGAFF
TRBV6-5	TRBJ2-5	CASRAPTQTQYF
TRBV6-6	TRBJ1-5	CASRTGNNQPQHF
TRBV9	TRBJ1-1	CASSARQGSRGNTEAFF
TRBV7-6	TRBJ2-3	CASSLGGGDTDTQYF
TRBV3-1/TRBV3-2	TRBJ1-1	CASSSSSRTEAFF
TRBV5-1	TRBJ2-5	CASSLAGGPETQYF
TRBV6-1	TRBJ1-1	CASSPAPVLNTEAFF
TRBV5-1	TRBJ2-3	CASFRTGSYTDTQYF
TRBV15	TRBJ1-5	CATSRATGRNRSNQPQHF
TRBV6-6	TRBJ1-1	CASSSPGEAFF
TRBV20-1	TRBJ2-2	CSASQAGELFF
TRBV19	TRBJ1-1	CASGQGKGTEAFF
TRBV5-1	TRBJ1-3	CASGTGVGNTIYF
TRBV9	TRBJ1-1	CASSVATRDTEAFF
TRBV24-1	TRBJ1-2	CATSDNFRGNYGYTF
TRBV6-5	TRBJ1-6	CASGERVLNSPLHF
TRBV12-5	TRBJ1-2	CASALGLDYGYTF
TRBV11-2	TRBJ2-7	CASSLGAVAYEQYF
TRBV24-1	TRBJ2-1	CAASSYNEQFF
TRBV5-5	TRBJ2-3	CASSLGGGADTQYF
TRBV6-5	TRBJ2-1	CASIRLAGNEQFF
TRBV5-1	TRBJ1-1	CASSSGMGQTNAEAFF
TRBV20-1	TRBJ1-1	CSASSGQVKAFF
TRBV5-1	TRBJ1-1	CASSNPGTGSTEAFF
TRBV10-3	TRBJ1-2	CAIREAPNLVGGYTF
TRBV6-5	TRBJ2-7	CASSYGAGTTYEQYF
TRBV6-2/TRBV6-3	TRBJ1-1	CASSLPSPGGTEAFF
TRBV7-9	TRBJ1-3	CASSLVGFSGNTIYF
TRBV5-1	TRBJ2-1	CASSPGLAGRNEQFF
TRBV14	TRBJ1-2	CASSSGQGNYGYTF
TRBV18	TRBJ2-5	CASSPPNKGETQYF